This T cell receptor (beta chain) was found in a study of T cell repertoires in cytomegalovirus infection. Study context: Newly reported HLA-C-restricted and thoroughly characterized HLA-B-restricted CMV epitopes were employed. Study-level points and caveats: Across the ex vivo response, the dominant clonotypes were HLA-C-restricted CMV-specific TCR beta clonotypes.

TCRdb re-called the reads through MiXCR, storing one row per CDR3 protein. The table lists a few hundred thousand distinct CDR3 sequences, approximately 22% of them singletons. Trimming removed 5 bases at V and 2 bases at J, with 12 bases between. CDR3 size: 14 residues. CDR1 SGHVS and CDR2 FQNEAQ come from the germline V gene. Regarding this clonotype: Its antigen is not identified.

This clonotype originated in a human donor in good health (CMV status not recorded). Some clones in this sample may be carry-over from other donors' samples. The sequenced sample was cultured PBMCs, obtained from culture after CMV antigen stimulation. The V and J genes are TRBV7-8 and TRBJ1-1; a weak D match, TRBD1 (5 bases). The CDR3 bases are TGTGCCAGCAGCCAACGAGGGGCAAACACTGAAGCTTTCTTT. The encoded protein is CASSQRGANTEAFF.